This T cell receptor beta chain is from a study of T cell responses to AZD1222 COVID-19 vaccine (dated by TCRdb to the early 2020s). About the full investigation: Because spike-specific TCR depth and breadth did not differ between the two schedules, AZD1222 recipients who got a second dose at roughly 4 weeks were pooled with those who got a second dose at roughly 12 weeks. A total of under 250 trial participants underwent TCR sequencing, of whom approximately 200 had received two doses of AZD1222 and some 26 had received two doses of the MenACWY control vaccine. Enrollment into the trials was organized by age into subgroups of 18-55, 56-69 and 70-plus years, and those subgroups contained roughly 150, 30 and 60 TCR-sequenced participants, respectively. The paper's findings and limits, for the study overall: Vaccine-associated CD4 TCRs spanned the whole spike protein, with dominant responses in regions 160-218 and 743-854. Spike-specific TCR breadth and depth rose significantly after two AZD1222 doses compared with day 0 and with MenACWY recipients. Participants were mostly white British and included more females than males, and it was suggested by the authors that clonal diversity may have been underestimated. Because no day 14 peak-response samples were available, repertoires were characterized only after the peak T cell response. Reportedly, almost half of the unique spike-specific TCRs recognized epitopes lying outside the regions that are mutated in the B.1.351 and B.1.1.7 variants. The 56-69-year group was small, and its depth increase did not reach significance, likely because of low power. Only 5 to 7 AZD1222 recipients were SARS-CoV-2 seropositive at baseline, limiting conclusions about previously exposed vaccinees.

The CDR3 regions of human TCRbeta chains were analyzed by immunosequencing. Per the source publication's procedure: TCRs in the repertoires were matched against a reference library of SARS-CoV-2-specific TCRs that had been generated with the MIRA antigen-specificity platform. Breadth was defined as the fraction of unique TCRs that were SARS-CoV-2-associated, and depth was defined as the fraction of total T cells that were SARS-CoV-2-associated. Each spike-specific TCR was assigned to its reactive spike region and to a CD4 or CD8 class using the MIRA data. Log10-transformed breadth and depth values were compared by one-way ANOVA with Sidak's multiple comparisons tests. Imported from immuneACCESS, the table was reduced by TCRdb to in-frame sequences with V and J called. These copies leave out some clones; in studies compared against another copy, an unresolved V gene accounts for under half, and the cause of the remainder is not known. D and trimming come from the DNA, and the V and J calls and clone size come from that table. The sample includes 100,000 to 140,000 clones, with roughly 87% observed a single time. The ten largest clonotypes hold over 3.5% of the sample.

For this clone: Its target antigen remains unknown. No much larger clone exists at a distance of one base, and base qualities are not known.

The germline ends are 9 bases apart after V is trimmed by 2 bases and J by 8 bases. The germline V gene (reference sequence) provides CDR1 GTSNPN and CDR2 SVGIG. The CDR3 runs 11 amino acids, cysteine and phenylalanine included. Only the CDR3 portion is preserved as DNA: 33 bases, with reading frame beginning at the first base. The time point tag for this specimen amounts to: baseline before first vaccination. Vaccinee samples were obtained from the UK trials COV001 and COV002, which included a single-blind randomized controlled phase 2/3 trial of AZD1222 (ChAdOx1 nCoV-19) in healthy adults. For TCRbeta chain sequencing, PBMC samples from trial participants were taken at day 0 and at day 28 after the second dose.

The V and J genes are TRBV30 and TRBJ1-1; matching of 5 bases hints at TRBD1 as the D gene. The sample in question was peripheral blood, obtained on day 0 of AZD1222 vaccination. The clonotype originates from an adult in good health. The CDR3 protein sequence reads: CAWSRGLEAFF. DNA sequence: TGTGCCTGGAGTCGGGGGTTAGAAGCTTTCTTT.